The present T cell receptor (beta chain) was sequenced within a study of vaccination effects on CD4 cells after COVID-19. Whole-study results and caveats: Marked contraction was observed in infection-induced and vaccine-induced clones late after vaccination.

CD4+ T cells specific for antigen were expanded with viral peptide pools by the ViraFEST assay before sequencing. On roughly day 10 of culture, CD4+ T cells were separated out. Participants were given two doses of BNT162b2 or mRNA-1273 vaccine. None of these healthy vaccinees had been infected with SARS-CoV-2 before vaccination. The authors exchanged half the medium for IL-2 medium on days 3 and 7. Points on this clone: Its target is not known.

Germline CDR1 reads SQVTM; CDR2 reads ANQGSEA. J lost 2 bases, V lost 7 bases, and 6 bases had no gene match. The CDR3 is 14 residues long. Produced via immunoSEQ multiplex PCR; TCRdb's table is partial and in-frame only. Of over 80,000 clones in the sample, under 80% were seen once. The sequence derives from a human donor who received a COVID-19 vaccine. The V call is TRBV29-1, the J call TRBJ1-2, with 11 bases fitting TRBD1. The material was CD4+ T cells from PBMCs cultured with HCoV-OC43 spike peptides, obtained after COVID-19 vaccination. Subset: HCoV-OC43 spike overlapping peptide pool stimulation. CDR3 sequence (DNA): TGCAGCGCAGGACAGGGGGCAACGAACTATGGCTACACCTTC. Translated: CSAGQGATNYGYTF.